Sequencing of this T cell receptor beta chain was carried out in a study of early T cells in non-severe SARS-CoV-2 infection. As for the study in general: Sequencing input comprised bulk RNA from unsorted whole blood; chain pairing was not available.

CDR1 is MNHEY, CDR2 SVGAGI, per germline. V shed 7 bases and J shed 5 bases, with 9 bases lying between them. The CDR3 sequence is 11 residues long. TCRdb independently ran MiXCR on the 5' RACE reads; one entry per CDR3 protein. The table includes 65,000 to 95,000 distinct CDR3 sequences, approximately 16% detected once. The receptor's source is an adult who was a healthcare worker with PCR-confirmed SARS-CoV-2 infection or an uninfected control (not recorded which). The material sequenced was whole blood. This chain links TRBV6-5 with TRBJ2-7; D not resolved. CDR3 amino acids: CASTRDNEQYF. CDR3 nucleotide sequence: TGTGCCAGCACTCGCGATAACGAGCAGTACTTC.